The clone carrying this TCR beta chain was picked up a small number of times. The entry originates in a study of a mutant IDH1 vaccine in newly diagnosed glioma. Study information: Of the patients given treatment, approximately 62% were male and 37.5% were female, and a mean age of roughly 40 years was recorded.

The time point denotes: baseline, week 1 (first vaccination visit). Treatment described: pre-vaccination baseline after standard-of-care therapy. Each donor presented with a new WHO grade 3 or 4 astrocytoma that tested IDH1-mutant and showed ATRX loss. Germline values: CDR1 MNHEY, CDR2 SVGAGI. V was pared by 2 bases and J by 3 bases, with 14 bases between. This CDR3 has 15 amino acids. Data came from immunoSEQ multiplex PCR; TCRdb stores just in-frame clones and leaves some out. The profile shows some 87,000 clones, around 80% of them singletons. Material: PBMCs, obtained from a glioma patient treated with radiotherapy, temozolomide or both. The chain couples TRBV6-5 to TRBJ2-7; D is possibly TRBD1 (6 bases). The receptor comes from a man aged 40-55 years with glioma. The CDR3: CASSYQDSPSYEQYF. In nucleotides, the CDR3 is TGTGCCAGCAGTTACCAGGACAGTCCTAGCTACGAGCAGTACTTC.